This T cell receptor beta chain came from a study of T cell responses to AZD1222 COVID-19 vaccine (dated by TCRdb to 2020 to 2022). Looking at the study overall: AZD1222 recipients with second doses at about 4 weeks or about 12 weeks were pooled, because spike-specific TCR depth and breadth did not differ between schedules. A total of about 250 trial participants underwent TCR sequencing, of whom more than 200 had received two doses of AZD1222 and roughly 26 had received two doses of the MenACWY control vaccine. Trial participants were enrolled by age into 18-55, 56-69 and 70-plus year subgroups, with roughly 150, 30 and 60 TCR-sequenced participants respectively. Beyond this particular receptor, the publication reports: Because no day 14 peak-response samples were available, the repertoires could be characterized only after the peak T cell response. Participants were mostly white British, with more females than males. The authors suggested clonal diversity may have been underestimated. After two AZD1222 doses, both the breadth and the depth of spike-specific TCRs were significantly higher than at day 0 and than in MenACWY recipients. Only five or six AZD1222 recipients were SARS-CoV-2 seropositive at baseline, limiting conclusions about previously exposed vaccinees. Reportedly, close to half of the unique spike-specific TCRs recognized epitopes lying outside the regions that are mutated in the B.1.351 and B.1.1.7 variants. The 56-69-year group was small, and its depth increase did not reach significance, likely because of low power. Vaccine-associated CD4 TCRs spanned the whole spike protein, with dominant responses in regions 160-218 and 743-854.

The time point tag for this specimen amounts to: baseline before first vaccination. The vaccinee samples were drawn from two UK trials, COV001 and COV002, one of which was a single-blind randomized controlled phase 2/3 trial testing AZD1222 (ChAdOx1 nCoV-19) in healthy adults. For TCRbeta chain sequencing, PBMC samples from trial participants were taken at day 0 and at day 28 after the second dose. The CDR3 regions of human TCRbeta chains were subjected to immunosequencing. Under the source paper's analysis protocol: Repertoire TCRs were matched against a reference library of SARS-CoV-2-specific TCRs generated with the MIRA antigen-specificity platform. Breadth was defined as the fraction of unique TCRs that were SARS-CoV-2-associated, and depth was defined as the fraction of total T cells that were SARS-CoV-2-associated. Each spike-specific TCR was assigned to its reactive spike region and to a CD4 or CD8 class using the MIRA data. Log10-transformed breadth and depth values were compared by one-way ANOVA with Sidak's multiple comparisons tests. TCRdb took this table from immuneACCESS and kept in-frame rearrangements with V and J called. Such tables lack part of the clones; where checked against another copy, unresolved V genes explain under half of the gap, and the rest is unexplained. V, J and clone size reflect that table, while D and trimming were determined from the DNA. Recorded for this sample are about 85,000 clones; about nine tenths of them occurred a single time. The ten largest clonotypes hold 6.5% to 7.5% of the sample.

As to this clone: The target of this receptor is not known. One base away there is no much larger clone; base qualities are not given.

The TCR comes from an adult in good health. The sequencing here drew on peripheral blood, taken on day 0 of AZD1222 vaccination.

The bases read TGTGCCAGTAGTATAGGTGGAGGCCGCGGCTACACCTTC. This codes for CASSIGGGRGYTF. Recombination joined TRBV19 with TRBJ1-2; the D gene remains uncertain. The CDR3 starts with the cysteine, ends with the phenylalanine, and has 13 residues. Only CDR3 DNA remains: 39 bases, in frame from the first base. CDR1 and CDR2 (LNHDA, SQIVND) derive from the germline V gene (reference sequence). V and J lose 1 base and 8 bases, and a span of 11 bases separates them.